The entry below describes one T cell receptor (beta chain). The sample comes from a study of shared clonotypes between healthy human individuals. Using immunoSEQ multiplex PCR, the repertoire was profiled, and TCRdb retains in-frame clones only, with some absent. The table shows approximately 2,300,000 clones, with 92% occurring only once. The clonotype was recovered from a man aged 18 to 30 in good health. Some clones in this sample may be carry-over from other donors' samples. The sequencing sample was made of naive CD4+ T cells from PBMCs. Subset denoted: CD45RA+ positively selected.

The CDR3 nucleotides are TGTGCCAGCATAACCAGGCACACCGGGGAGCTGTTTTTT. Residues: CASITRHTGELFF. The chain combines TRBV28 with TRBJ2-2; D gene ambiguous. CDR1 is MDHEN and CDR2 is SYDVKM in the germline V gene. The CDR3 sequence is 13 residues long. With 7 bases removed from V and 3 bases from J, the gap between germline ends came to 9 bases.